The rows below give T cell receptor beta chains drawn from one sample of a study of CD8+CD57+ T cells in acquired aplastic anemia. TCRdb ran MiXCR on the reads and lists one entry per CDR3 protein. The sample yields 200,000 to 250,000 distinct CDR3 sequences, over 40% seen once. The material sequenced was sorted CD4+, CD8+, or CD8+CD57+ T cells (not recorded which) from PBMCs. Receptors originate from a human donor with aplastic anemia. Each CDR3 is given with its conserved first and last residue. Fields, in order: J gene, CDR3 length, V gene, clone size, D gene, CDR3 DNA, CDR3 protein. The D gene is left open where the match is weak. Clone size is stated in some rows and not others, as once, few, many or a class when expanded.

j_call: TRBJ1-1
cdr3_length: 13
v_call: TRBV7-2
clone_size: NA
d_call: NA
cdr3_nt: TGTGCCAGCAGCTTAGGACCGAACAATGAAGCTTTCTTT
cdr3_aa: CASSLGPNNEAFF

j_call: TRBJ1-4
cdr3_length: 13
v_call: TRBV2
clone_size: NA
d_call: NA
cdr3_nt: TGTGCCAGCAGTCCTGACAGTGCTAGAACACTGTTTTTT
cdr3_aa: CASSPDSARTLFF

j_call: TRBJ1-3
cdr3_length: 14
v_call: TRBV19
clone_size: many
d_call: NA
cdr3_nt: TGTGCCAGTAGTATGCCCCAGGGGCATCACACCATATATTTT
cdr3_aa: CASSMPQGHHTIYF

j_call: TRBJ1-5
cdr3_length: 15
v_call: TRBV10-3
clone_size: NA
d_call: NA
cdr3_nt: TGTGCCATCAGTGAGTCTGGTCCAGGAAGCCAGCCCCAGCATTTT
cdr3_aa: CAISESGPGSQPQHF

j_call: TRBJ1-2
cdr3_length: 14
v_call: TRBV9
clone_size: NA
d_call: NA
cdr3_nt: TGTGCCAGCAGCGGGCCGGACAGTAACTATGGCTACACCTTC
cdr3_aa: CASSGPDSNYGYTF

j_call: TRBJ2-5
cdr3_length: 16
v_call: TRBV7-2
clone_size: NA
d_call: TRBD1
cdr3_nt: TGTGCCAGCAGCCCACCGGGACAGGGGGCTTGGGAGACCCAGTACTTC
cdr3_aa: CASSPPGQGAWETQYF

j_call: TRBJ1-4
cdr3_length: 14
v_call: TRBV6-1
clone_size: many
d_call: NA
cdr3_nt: TGTGCCAGCAGTGAGGGCCCCTTGGCACGGAAACTGTTTTTT
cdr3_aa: CASSEGPLARKLFF

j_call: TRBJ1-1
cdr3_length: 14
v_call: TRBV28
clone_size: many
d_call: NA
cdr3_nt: TGTGCCAGCAGTTCCCCTCGGGGTAGCACTGAAGCTTTCTTT
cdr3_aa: CASSSPRGSTEAFF

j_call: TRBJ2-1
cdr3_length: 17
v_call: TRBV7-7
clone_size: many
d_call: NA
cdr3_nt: TGTGCTAGCAGCCCAGACCCCCCCTTTAGCTCCTACAATGAGCAGTTCTTC
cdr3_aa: CASSPDPPFSSYNEQFF

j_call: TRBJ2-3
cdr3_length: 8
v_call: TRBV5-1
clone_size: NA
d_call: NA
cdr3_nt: TGCGCCAGCAGCTCGTCGTATTTT
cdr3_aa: CASSSSYF

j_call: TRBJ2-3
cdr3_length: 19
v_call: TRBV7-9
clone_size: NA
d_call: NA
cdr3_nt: TGTGCCAGCAGCCCAGGGACAGCTGAACACCGGGGAGGTGTTGATACGCAGTATTTT
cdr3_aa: CASSPGTAEHRGGVDTQYF

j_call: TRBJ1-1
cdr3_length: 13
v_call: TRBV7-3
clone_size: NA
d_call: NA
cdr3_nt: TGTGCCTGCTCGAGAGGGCCGATCACTGAAGCTTTCTTT
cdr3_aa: CACSRGPITEAFF

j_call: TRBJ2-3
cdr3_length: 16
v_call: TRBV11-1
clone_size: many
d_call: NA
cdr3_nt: TGTGCCAGCAGCTTAGCGGGGGGGCCCACGACAGATACGCAGTATTTT
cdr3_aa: CASSLAGGPTTDTQYF

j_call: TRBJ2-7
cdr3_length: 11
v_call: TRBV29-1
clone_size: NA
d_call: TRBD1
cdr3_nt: TGCAGCGTTGGGGACAGTTACGAGCAGTACTTC
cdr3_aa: CSVGDSYEQYF

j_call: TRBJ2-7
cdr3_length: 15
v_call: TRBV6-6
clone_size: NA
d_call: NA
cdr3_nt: TGTGCCAGCAGTGAACGAACGGAATTGTCCTACGAGCAGTACTTC
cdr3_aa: CASSERTELSYEQYF

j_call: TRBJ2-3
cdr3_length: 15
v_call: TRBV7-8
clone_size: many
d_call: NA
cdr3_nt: TGTGCCAGCCTTCCCCGCGAGGAGAGCACAGATACGCAGTATTTT
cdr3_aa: CASLPREESTDTQYF

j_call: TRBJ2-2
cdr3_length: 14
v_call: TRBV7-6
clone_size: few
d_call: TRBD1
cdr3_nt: TGTGCCAGCAGCACGCGGACAGGGTCCGGGGAGCTGTTTTTT
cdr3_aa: CASSTRTGSGELFF

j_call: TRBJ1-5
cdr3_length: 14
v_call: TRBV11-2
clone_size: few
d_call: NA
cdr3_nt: TGTGCCAGCAGCTTAGAAGGGGGCAATCAGCCCCAGCATTTT
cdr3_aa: CASSLEGGNQPQHF

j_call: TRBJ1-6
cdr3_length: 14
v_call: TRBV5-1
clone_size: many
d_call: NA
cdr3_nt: TGCGCCAGCAGCTTGGGTGGAGATAATTCACCCCTCCACTTT
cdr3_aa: CASSLGGDNSPLHF

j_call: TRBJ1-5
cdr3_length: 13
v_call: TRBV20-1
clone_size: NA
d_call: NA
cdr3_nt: TGCAGTGCTAGAGACAGGGGTGATCAGCCCCAGCATTTT
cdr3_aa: CSARDRGDQPQHF

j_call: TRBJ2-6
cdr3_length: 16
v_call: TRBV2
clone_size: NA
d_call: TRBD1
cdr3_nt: TGTGCCAGCAGTGAAGCCCGGACAGGGGGGGCCAACGTCCTGACTTTC
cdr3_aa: CASSEARTGGANVLTF

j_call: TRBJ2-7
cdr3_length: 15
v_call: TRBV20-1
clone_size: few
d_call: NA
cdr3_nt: TGCAGTGCTACCCTCAATCAAGGGAAGACGCGGGAGCAGTACTTC
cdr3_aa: CSATLNQGKTREQYF

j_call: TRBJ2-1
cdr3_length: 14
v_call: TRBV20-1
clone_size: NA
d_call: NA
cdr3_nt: TGCAGTCCTAGGGGGGCAACAGGCCCCAATGAGCAGTTCTTC
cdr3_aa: CSPRGATGPNEQFF

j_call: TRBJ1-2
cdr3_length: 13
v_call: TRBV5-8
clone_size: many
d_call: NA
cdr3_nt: TGTGCCAGCAAGTCTCTTTACACCCATGGCTACACCTTC
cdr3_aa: CASKSLYTHGYTF

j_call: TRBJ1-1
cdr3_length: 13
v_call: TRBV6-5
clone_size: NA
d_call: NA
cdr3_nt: TGTGCCAGCACTTCGGTCATGAACACTGAAGCTTTCTTT
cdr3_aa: CASTSVMNTEAFF

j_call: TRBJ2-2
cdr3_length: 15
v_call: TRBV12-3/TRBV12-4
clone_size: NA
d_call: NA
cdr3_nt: TGTGCCAGCAGCCCGGGGGGCCTCAACACCGGGGAGCTGTTTTTT
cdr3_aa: CASSPGGLNTGELFF

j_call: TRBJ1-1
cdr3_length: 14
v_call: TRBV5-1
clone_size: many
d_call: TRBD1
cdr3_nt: TGCGCCAGCAGCGCGGACAGGGCGAACACTGAAGCTTTCTTT
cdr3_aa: CASSADRANTEAFF

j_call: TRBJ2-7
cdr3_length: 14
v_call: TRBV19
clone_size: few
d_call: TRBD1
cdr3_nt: TGTGCCAGTAATGGACAGGGGGAAGTGAGTGAGCAGTACTTC
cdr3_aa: CASNGQGEVSEQYF

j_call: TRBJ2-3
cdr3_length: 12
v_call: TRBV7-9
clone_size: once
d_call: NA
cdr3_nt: TGTGCCAGCAGCTTATATTCAGATACGCAGTATTTT
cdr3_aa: CASSLYSDTQYF

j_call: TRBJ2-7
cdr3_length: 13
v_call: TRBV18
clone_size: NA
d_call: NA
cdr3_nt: TGTGCCAGCTCCCCGGACAGATCCTACGAGCAGTACTTC
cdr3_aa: CASSPDRSYEQYF

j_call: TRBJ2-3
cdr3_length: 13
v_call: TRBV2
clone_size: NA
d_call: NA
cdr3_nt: TGTGCCAGCTCAAGGAGCTTTCAAGAGACCCAGTATTTC
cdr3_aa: CASSRSFQETQYF

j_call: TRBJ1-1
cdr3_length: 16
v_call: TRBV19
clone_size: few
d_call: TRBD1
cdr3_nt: TGCGCCAGTAGTACGAATCACGGACAGGGGCGTCCAGAAGCTTTCTTT
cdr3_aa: CASSTNHGQGRPEAFF

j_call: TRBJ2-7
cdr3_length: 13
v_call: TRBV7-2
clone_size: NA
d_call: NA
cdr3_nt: TGTGCCAGCAGCCCCAGCGGGTTCGACGAGCAGTACTTC
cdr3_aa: CASSPSGFDEQYF

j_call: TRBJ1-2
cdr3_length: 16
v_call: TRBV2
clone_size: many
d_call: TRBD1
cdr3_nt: TGTGCCAGCAGGAAGGACAGGGGGGCTATTCCGGATGGCTACACCTTC
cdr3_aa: CASRKDRGAIPDGYTF

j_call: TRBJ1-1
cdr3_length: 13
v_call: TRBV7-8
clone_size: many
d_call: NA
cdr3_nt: TGTGCCAGCAGCTTGCGGGGGCGCACTGAAGCTTTCTTT
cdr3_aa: CASSLRGRTEAFF

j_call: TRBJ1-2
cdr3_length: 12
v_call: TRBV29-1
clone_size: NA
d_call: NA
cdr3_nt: TGCAGCACCTTGGACGGAAACTATGGCTACACCTTC
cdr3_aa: CSTLDGNYGYTF

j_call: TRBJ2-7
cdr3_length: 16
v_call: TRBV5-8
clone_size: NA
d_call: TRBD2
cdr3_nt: TGTGCCAGCAGCCCCGGCGAGGGCGCGGGGGGCTACGAGCAGTACTTC
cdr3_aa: CASSPGEGAGGYEQYF

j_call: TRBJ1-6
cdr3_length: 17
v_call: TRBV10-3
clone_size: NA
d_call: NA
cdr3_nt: TGTGCCATCCAGGTGGACAACAGATGTAACTGTAATTCACCCCTCCACTTT
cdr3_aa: CAIQVDNRCNCNSPLHF

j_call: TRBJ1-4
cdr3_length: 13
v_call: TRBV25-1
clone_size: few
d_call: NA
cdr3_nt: TGTGCCAGCACTCGACAGGCTAATGAAAAACTGTTTTTT
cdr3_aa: CASTRQANEKLFF

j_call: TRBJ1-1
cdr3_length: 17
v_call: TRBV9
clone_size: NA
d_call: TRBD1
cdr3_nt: TGTGCCAGCAGCGTCAGTACAGGGGGCGGGGGAAACACTGAAGCTTTCTTT
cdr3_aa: CASSVSTGGGGNTEAFF

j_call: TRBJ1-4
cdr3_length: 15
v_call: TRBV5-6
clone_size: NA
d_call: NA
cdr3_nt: TGTGCCAGCAGCCCGGGGGGAACAACTAATGAAAAACTGTTTTTT
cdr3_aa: CASSPGGTTNEKLFF

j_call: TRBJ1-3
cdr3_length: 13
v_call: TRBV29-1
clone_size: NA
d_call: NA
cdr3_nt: TGCAGCGTTGAAGAGGGCTCTGGAAACACCATATATTTT
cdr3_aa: CSVEEGSGNTIYF

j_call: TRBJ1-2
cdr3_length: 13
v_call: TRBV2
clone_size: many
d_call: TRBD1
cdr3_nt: TGTGCCAGCTCGGGACAGGTCAACTATGGCTACACCTTC
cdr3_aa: CASSGQVNYGYTF

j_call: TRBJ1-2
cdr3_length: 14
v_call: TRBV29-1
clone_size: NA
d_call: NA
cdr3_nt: TGCAGCGCCGAGAGGCAGAGCAGAACGGGGGGCTACACCTTC
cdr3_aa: CSAERQSRTGGYTF

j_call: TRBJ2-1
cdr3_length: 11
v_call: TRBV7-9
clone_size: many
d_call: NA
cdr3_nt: TGTGCCAGCAGCTTAGACAATGAGCAGTTCTTC
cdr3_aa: CASSLDNEQFF

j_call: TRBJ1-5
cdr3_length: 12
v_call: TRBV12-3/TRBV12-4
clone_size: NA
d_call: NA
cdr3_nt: TGTGCCAGCAGTATGACCAATCAGCCCCAGCATTTT
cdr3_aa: CASSMTNQPQHF

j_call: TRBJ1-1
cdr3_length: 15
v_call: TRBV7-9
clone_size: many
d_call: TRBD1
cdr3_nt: TGTGCCAGCAGCGGCGGAGGGGGCCTCCGAACTGAAGCTTTCTTT
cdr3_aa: CASSGGGGLRTEAFF

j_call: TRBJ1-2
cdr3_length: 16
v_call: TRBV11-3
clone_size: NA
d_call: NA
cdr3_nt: TGTGCCAGCAGCTTAGACGGTGAAGGGGCGGGCTATGGCTACACCTTC
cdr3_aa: CASSLDGEGAGYGYTF

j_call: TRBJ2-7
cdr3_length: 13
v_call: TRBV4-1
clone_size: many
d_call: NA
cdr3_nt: TGCGCCAGCAGTCCCGACGGGGCCCGCGAGCAGTACTTC
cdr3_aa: CASSPDGAREQYF

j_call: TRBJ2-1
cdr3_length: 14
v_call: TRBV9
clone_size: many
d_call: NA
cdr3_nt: TGTGCCAGCAGCATCCGGGACTTATACAATGAGCAGTTCTTC
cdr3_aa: CASSIRDLYNEQFF

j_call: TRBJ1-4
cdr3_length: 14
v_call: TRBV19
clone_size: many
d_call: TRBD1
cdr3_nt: TGTGCCACGAGAAGGACAGGGATTAATGAAAAACTGTTTTTT
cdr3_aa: CATRRTGINEKLFF

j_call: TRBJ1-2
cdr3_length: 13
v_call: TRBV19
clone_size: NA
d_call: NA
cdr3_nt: TGTGCCAGTAGTATCGGACCAGGGTATGGCTACACCTTC
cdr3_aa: CASSIGPGYGYTF

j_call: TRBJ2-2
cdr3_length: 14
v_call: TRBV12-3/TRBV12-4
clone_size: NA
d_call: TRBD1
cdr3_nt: TGTGCCAGCACCACAGGGGTTATCACCGGGGAGCTGGTTTTT
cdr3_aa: CASTTGVITGELVF

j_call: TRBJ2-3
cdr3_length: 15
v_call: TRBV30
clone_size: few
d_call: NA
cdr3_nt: TGTGCCTGGAGCCGGACAGGGAGGGACACAGATACGCAGTATTTT
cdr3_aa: CAWSRTGRDTDTQYF